The next 30 T cell receptor beta chains were all read from a single sample in a study of blood T cell repertoires in COVID-19. Using immunoSEQ multiplex PCR, the repertoire was profiled, and TCRdb retains in-frame clones only, with some absent. The sample contains 24,000 or so clones, approximately 88% of which appear only once. The source material was peripheral blood. These receptors were collected from a man between 65 and 85 years old in a cohort sampled during active COVID-19.

The chain carries TRBV28 and TRBJ1-1, with a tentative D call TRBD1 (5 bases). V was cut by 6 bases and J by 1 base, with 9 bases left in between. This CDR3 is 13 amino acids long. Germline V gene lookup returns CDR1 MDHEN and CDR2 SYDVKM. CDR3 loop: CASSPRGNTEAFF. The CDR3 nucleotides are TGTGCCAGCAGCCCTAGGGGGAACACTGAAGCTTTCTTT.

There are a few counts of this clone. This chain uses TRBV11-3 with TRBJ2-2, with 8 bases fitting TRBD2. V shed 6 bases and J 4 bases; nucleotides not matched to a gene: 7. The V gene's germline CDR1 is SGHNT and CDR2 YENEEA. The CDR3 loop spans 15 amino acids. As DNA, the CDR3 is TGTGCCAGCAGTAAGGCGGGAGGTGGCACCGGGGAGCTGTTTTTT. This sequence encodes CASSKAGGGTGELFF.

The chain employs TRBV5-1 and TRBJ2-7; 8 nucleotides align to TRBD2. The junction had 6 bases not matched to a gene; V was cut back by 5 bases and J by 2 bases. Germline CDR1 SGHRS, CDR2 YFSETQ. CDR3 length: 14 amino acids. Here the CDR3 DNA reads TGCGCCAGCAGAGTTATTAGCGGGACCTACGAGCAGTACTTC. Its protein is CASRVISGTYEQYF.

V usage is TRBV6-5 and J usage is TRBJ1-1; unclear D gene. Germline loops: CDR1 MNHEY, CDR2 SVGAGI. Trimming stripped 6 bases from V and 0 bases from J, with 14 bases between. The CDR3 length is 15 residues. CDR3 sequence: CASSHGIQLNTEAFF. CDR3 DNA sequence: TGTGCCAGCAGCCACGGGATCCAGTTGAACACTGAAGCTTTCTTT.

The chain is built from TRBV28 and TRBJ2-7, with 12 bases identical to TRBD1. After removal of 5 bases from V and 5 bases from J, the junction contained 7 bases not matched to a gene. The germline V gene encodes CDR1 MDHEN and CDR2 SYDVKM. This CDR3 is 15 amino acids long. CDR3 in amino acids: CASSDSGTGGHEQYF. The DNA of the CDR3 is TGTGCCAGCAGTGATTCCGGGACAGGGGGCCACGAGCAGTACTTC.

In its sample, this clone was seen once. DNA for the CDR3: TGTGCCAGCAGTATCCCCGGGGGGGGTCACAATGAGCAGTTCTTC. As protein: CASSIPGGGHNEQFF. The rearrangement uses TRBV11-2 and TRBJ2-1; 8 nucleotides line up with TRBD2. J was trimmed by 5 bases and V by 6 bases; bases with no gene match: 9. Germline assignment: CDR1 SGHAT and CDR2 FQNNGV. This CDR3 is 15 amino acids long.

The chain recombines TRBV28 with TRBJ2-3; no clear D gene. Germline V gene sequence: CDR1 MDHEN, CDR2 SYDVKM. The CDR3 is 14 residues long. Trimming stripped 4 bases from V and 8 bases from J, with 16 bases between. This CDR3 is CASSSAAPGVTQYF. The CDR3, as DNA: TGTGCCAGCAGTTCCGCGGCCCCCGGCGTTACGCAGTATTTT. The full variable domain, its missing parts supplied by reference TRBV28 and TRBJ2-3, is DVKVTQSSRYLVKRTGEKVFLECVQDMDHENMFWYRQDPGLGLRLIYFSYDVKMKEKGDIPEGYSVSREKKERFSLILESASTNQTSMYLCASSSAAPGVTQYFGPGTRLTVL.

The chain combines TRBV6-2 or TRBV6-3 with TRBJ2-1; 7 bases fit TRBD1. The CDR3 is made up of 17 amino acids. Germline V gene sequence: CDR1 MNHEY, CDR2 SVGEGT. V was clipped by 0 bases and J by 4 bases; unmatched bases: 9. The CDR3 nucleotides are TGTGCCAGCAGTTACTCGAGGGGGTGGGACAGATACAATGAGCAGTTCTTC. It encodes CASSYSRGWDRYNEQFF.

The V call is TRBV6-2 or TRBV6-3, the J call TRBJ2-3; 14 nucleotides line up with TRBD2. Unmatched junction bases numbered 12, after V lost 5 bases and J lost 14 bases. CDR1 and CDR2 from the germline V gene are MNHEY and SVGEGT. The CDR3 is 15 amino acids. CDR3 protein: CASSAPGLAGAEPYF. CDR3 bases: TGTGCCAGCAGTGCTCCGGGACTAGCGGGAGCCGAGCCGTATTTT.

V usage is TRBV2 and J usage is TRBJ1-5; a weak D match, TRBD1 (6 bases). Trimming left V 4 bases short and J 4 bases short, with 11 bases between. CDR1 and CDR2 (germline): SNHLY, FYNNEI. The CDR3 is made up of 14 amino acids. For the CDR3, the DNA is TGTGCCAGCAGTGGGGGGCTGCGAAATCAGCCCCAGCATTTT. Translated: CASSGGLRNQPQHF.

The V and J genes are TRBV2 and TRBJ1-6, with TRBD1 identical over 10 bases. This CDR3 region has 14 residues. Germline V gene data show CDR1 as SNHLY and CDR2 as FYNNEI. V was clipped by 6 bases and J by 9 bases; unmatched bases: 5. The CDR3 here is CASRFRDRGSPLHF. As DNA, the CDR3 is TGTGCCAGCAGGTTCCGGGACAGGGGTTCACCCCTCCACTTT.

This rearrangement joins TRBV19 to TRBJ2-1; 10 bases map to TRBD2. After removal of 6 bases from V and 7 bases from J, the junction contained 6 bases not matched to a gene. Germline CDR1 reads LNHDA; CDR2 reads SQIVND (reference sequence). The CDR3 runs 14 residues. The CDR3 here is CASRSSGRGNEQFF. The CDR3 nucleotides are TGTGCCAGTAGATCAAGCGGGAGGGGTAATGAGCAGTTCTTC.

The V and J genes are TRBV24-1 and TRBJ2-1; 13 bases are a match to TRBD2. V shed 3 bases, J shed 8 bases, and the junction held 6 bases outside the gene matches. CDR3 length: 16 residues. CDR1 is KGHDR and CDR2 is SFDVKD in the germline V gene. The DNA of the CDR3 is TGTGCCACCAGTGATCCGACTAGCGGGAGGTTCTATGAGCAGTTCTTC. Its protein is CATSDPTSGRFYEQFF.

CDR3 sequence (DNA): TGTGCCAGTAAGACCCAAGGACAGGGGGGAGCTGAAGCTTTCTTT. Residues: CASKTQGQGGAEAFF. This chain uses TRBV19 with TRBJ1-1, with TRBD1 identical over 10 bases. The CDR3 consists of 15 residues. Per the germline V gene, CDR1 is LNHDA and CDR2 is SQIVND (reference sequence). Germline trimming cut 7 bases from V and 6 bases from J; bases unmatched to any gene: 11.

The gene calls are TRBV19 and TRBJ1-1, with D perhaps matching TRBD1 (6 bases). V was trimmed by 3 bases and J by 1 base, leaving 12 bases between them. The germline CDR1 and CDR2 sequences are LNHDA and SQIVND (reference sequence). The CDR3 spans 15 residues. In nucleotides, the CDR3 is TGTGCCAGTAGTATTAGGGGGGGCGGGAACACTGAAGCTTTCTTT. This sequence encodes CASSIRGGGNTEAFF.

The J gene is TRBJ1-3, the V gene TRBV4-1; D call uncertain. CDR1 is MGHRA, CDR2 YSYEKL, per germline. The V end lost 0 bases, the J end lost 3 bases, and 12 bases lay between the germline ends. This CDR3 has 16 residues. CDR3 in DNA: TGCGCCAGCAGCCAAGAGAGGCTCGCAGTTGGAAACACCATATATTTT. This translates into CASSQERLAVGNTIYF.

The chain is built from TRBV28 and TRBJ1-1, with TRBD1 matching 11 bases. This CDR3 has 15 amino acids. In germline, CDR1 is MDHEN, CDR2 SYDVKM. J lost 6 bases, V lost 6 bases, and 9 bases had no gene match. CDR3 bases: TGTGCCAGCAGCCCCCGGGACAGGGGGAGTGCTGAAGCTTTCTTT. Residues: CASSPRDRGSAEAFF.

The CDR3 nucleotides are TGTGCCAGCAGCCACCAAGCTACGGAGCAGTACTTC. Its translation: CASSHQATEQYF. The chain has TRBV6-2 or TRBV6-3 and TRBJ2-7; D is unclear. Germline CDR1 reads MNHEY; CDR2 reads SVGEGT. The CDR3 extends over 12 amino acids. V was pared by 6 bases and J by 7 bases, with 13 bases between.

The chain joins TRBV6-1 to TRBJ2-6; the match to TRBD1 covers 11 bases. Looked up from germline, CDR1 is MNHNS and CDR2 is SASEGT. V trimming: 1 base; J trimming: 2 bases; junction bases outside the gene matches: 1. CDR3 length: 17 residues. Here the CDR3 DNA reads TGTGCCAGCAGTGAAGGGACAGGGGGCACTGGGGCCAACGTCCTGACTTTC. It specifies CASSEGTGGTGANVLTF.

This clone was observed once. The chain recombines TRBV18 with TRBJ2-7; TRBD1 matches 9 bases. J gave up 1 base and V 1 base, and 5 bases lay outside the gene matches. Germline loops: CDR1 KGHSH, CDR2 LQKENI. The CDR3 has 16 amino acids. CDR3 in amino acids: CASSPLKGQGSYEQYF. In nucleotides, the CDR3 is TGTGCCAGCTCACCACTCAAGGGACAGGGATCCTACGAGCAGTACTTC.

V usage is TRBV4-2 and J usage is TRBJ2-7; 7 bases agree with TRBD1. Germline CDR1 is LGHNA and CDR2 is YNFKEQ. The V gene end was trimmed by 2 bases and the J gene end by 4 bases; junction bases not matched to a gene: 5. The CDR3 sequence is 14 residues long. CDR3 DNA sequence: TGTGCCAGCAGCCAAACCGGGACAGCTTACGAGCAGTACTTC. Protein product: CASSQTGTAYEQYF.

The rearrangement joins TRBV5-1 to TRBJ2-7; 8 bases are a match to TRBD1. Germline V lookup: CDR1 SGHRS, CDR2 YFSETQ. This CDR3 has 14 residues. Losses at the gene ends were 4 bases for V and 2 bases for J; bases not matched to a gene: 5. This chain's CDR3 is CASSPRTGPYEQYF. The CDR3 nucleotides read TGCGCCAGCAGCCCCAGGACAGGGCCCTACGAGCAGTACTTC.

The CDR3 protein is CASRGHIGPYEQYF. In DNA, the CDR3 is TGTGCCAGCAGAGGACATATTGGCCCCTACGAGCAGTACTTC. V and J are TRBV6-5 and TRBJ2-7, with D maybe TRBD1 (5 bases). V shed 6 bases and J shed 2 bases, with 14 bases lying between them. This CDR3 contains 14 residues. CDR1 and CDR2 (germline): MNHEY, SVGAGI.

This chain's CDR3 is CASSLIGTLSDEQYF. CDR3 nucleotides: TGTGCCAGCAGTTTAATAGGGACTCTTTCAGACGAGCAGTACTTC. The chain employs TRBV28 and TRBJ2-7; perhaps TRBD2 as D (6 bases). This CDR3 has 15 residues. V lost 2 bases to trimming and J lost 5 bases, with 16 bases between them. The germline V gene has CDR1 MDHEN and CDR2 SYDVKM.

V is TRBV6-5 and J is TRBJ2-3; TRBD1 agrees at 10 bases. V was pared by 2 bases and J by 1 base, with 0 bases of the junction left unmatched. Germline V gene sequence: CDR1 MNHEY, CDR2 SVGAGI. The CDR3 loop spans 15 amino acids. CDR3 coding DNA: TGTGCCAGCAGTTACGGGACAGGGGGCACAGATACGCAGTATTTT. It encodes CASSYGTGGTDTQYF.

The chain employs TRBV10-1 and TRBJ2-1, with TRBD1 matching 8 bases. The V and J ends lost 5 bases and 3 bases, in that order; junction bases with no gene match: 9. Germline V gene data show CDR1 as WNHNN and CDR2 as SYGVQD (reference sequence). CDR3 length: 16 amino acids. The CDR3 loop is CASSTQGAPSYNEQFF. CDR3 bases: TGCGCCAGCAGTACGCAGGGGGCGCCGAGCTACAATGAGCAGTTCTTC.

V and J are TRBV7-9 and TRBJ1-5; tentative D call: TRBD1 (6 bases). The CDR3 extends over 14 amino acids. Germline V gene sequence: CDR1 SEHNR, CDR2 FQNEAQ (reference sequence). V was clipped by 5 bases and J by 9 bases, with 17 bases between them. The CDR3 nucleotides read TGTGCCAGCAGCGGGGGCCAGGGCTCCGGGCCCCAGCATTTT. As protein: CASSGGQGSGPQHF.

V gene TRBV21-1 combines with J gene TRBJ2-7; TRBD1, the D gene given by the table, was not confirmed from the DNA. TRBV21-1 is a pseudogene locus. The CDR3 runs 14 residues. CDR3 amino acids: CASRGQFSTYEQYF. CDR3 coding DNA: TGTGCCAGCCGAGGACAGTTCTCCACCTACGAGCAGTACTTC.

The CDR3 sequence is CSASPGTGPRETQYF. CDR3 bases: TGCAGTGCCAGTCCCGGGACAGGGCCCCGGGAGACCCAGTACTTC. The V gene is TRBV20-1, the J gene TRBJ2-5, with 9 bases fitting TRBD1. Germline loops: CDR1 DFQATT, CDR2 SNEGSKA (reference sequence). V was clipped by 6 bases and J by 5 bases; unmatched bases: 13. This CDR3 has 15 residues.

This clone was seen a single time. The CDR3 nucleotides are TGTGCCAGCAGGCGCTCCTCGTCTTACAATGAGCAGTTCTTC. This sequence encodes CASRRSSSYNEQFF. The chain uses TRBV27 and TRBJ2-1, with D unresolved. V dropped 6 bases and J dropped 4 bases, with 13 bases sitting between them. This CDR3 comprises 14 residues. The germline V gene encodes CDR1 MNHEY and CDR2 SMNVEV (reference sequence).